The rows below give T cell receptor beta chains drawn from one sample of a study of CD8 T cells in ankylosing spondylitis. One entry per CDR3 protein, called by TCRdb with MiXCR from the 5' RACE reads. Altogether 400,000 or so distinct CDR3 sequences are present, 25% to 30% being singletons, with the ten largest covering 0.89%. What was sequenced was blood, either unsorted or a sorted T cell fraction (not recorded which). The receptors shown here come from a male donor with ankylosing spondylitis. The CDR3 runs from the conserved cysteine through the conserved F or W. A D gene is named only where the DNA matches it firmly. Size is omitted from some rows. Given values are once, few, many or a class for expanded clones.

clone size	D gene	V gene	J gene	CDR3 DNA	CDR3 protein
NA	TRBD1	TRBV6-1	TRBJ2-2	TGTGCCAGCAATCGACAGGGGAGGACCGGGGAGCTGTTTTTT	CASNRQGRTGELFF
many	NA	TRBV3-1	TRBJ2-3	TGTGCCAGCAGCGAAAGGGGACTCGGAACAGACGATACGCAGTATTTT	CASSERGLGTDDTQYF
NA	TRBD1	TRBV20-1	TRBJ1-1	TGCAGTGATACCAGGGGGGGGGCCACTGAAGCTTTCTTT	CSDTRGGATEAFF
few	NA	TRBV20-1	TRBJ2-2	TGCAGTGCTAGAGTGGTTCAGGGGATCACCGGGGAGCTGTTTTTT	CSARVVQGITGELFF
NA	NA	TRBV6-2/TRBV6-3	TRBJ1-2	TGTGCCAGCAGTTCAGGGACGGCGACCGGTGGCTACACCTTC	CASSSGTATGGYTF
NA	TRBD1	TRBV5-1	TRBJ1-1	TGCGCCAGCAGGACCGGGGACAGCACTGAAGCTTTCTTT	CASRTGDSTEAFF
NA	TRBD1	TRBV10-3	TRBJ2-5	TGTGCCATCAGAATGACAGGGTGGGAGACCCAGTACTTC	CAIRMTGWETQYF
NA	NA	TRBV27	TRBJ1-2	TGTGCCAGCAGTTTACGGGGGGCGTACGGCTATGGCTACACCTTC	CASSLRGAYGYGYTF
NA	NA	TRBV7-9	TRBJ2-1	TGTGCCAGCAGCTTGGGGCTTCCAGGTGAGCAGTTCTTC	CASSLGLPGEQFF
many	NA	TRBV12-3/TRBV12-4	TRBJ1-4	TGTGCCAGCAGTTTTAACGAGAAAGGTCGGGAAAAACTGTTTTTT	CASSFNEKGREKLFF
few	TRBD2	TRBV3-1	TRBJ2-1	TGTGCCAGCAGCCTGACTAGCGGGAGGGACGATGAGCAGTTCTTC	CASSLTSGRDDEQFF
NA	TRBD1	TRBV7-8	TRBJ2-1	TGTGCCAGCAGCTTATCCACAGGGGTAGAGTACAATGAGCAGTTCTTC	CASSLSTGVEYNEQFF
NA	NA	TRBV20-1	TRBJ2-7	TGCAGTGCCCCCCGGGCCCTATACGAGCAGTACTTC	CSAPRALYEQYF
NA	TRBD1	TRBV5-1	TRBJ1-2	TGCGCCAGCAGCTCGCCGGGACAGCTTAACTATGGCTACACCTTC	CASSSPGQLNYGYTF
many	NA	TRBV20-1	TRBJ2-4	TGCAGTGCTGGGACACTGGGAAACATTCAGTACTTC	CSAGTLGNIQYF
NA	NA	TRBV18	TRBJ2-4	TGTGCCAGCTCACCACCGGGATCTCTCATAGCCAAAAACATTCAGTACTTC	CASSPPGSLIAKNIQYF
few	TRBD2	TRBV5-1	TRBJ2-3	TGCGCCAGCAGCTTGTTAACTAGCGGGAGCACAGATACGCAGTATTTT	CASSLLTSGSTDTQYF
NA	NA	TRBV24-1	TRBJ2-1	TGTGCCACCAGTGATGCCCCCGGGCGAGGTGAGCAGTTCTTC	CATSDAPGRGEQFF
few	NA	TRBV3-1	TRBJ1-2	TGTGCCAGCAGCCAAGACCCGGGGACAAGGCTTGGCTACACCTTC	CASSQDPGTRLGYTF
NA	NA	TRBV7-9	TRBJ1-5	TGTGCCAGCAGCCCCGACAGGACGGATCAGCCCCAGCATTTT	CASSPDRTDQPQHF
NA	TRBD2	TRBV20-1	TRBJ2-5	TGCAGTTCGGGGGGTTCGAAGACCCAGTACTTC	CSSGGSKTQYF
NA	NA	TRBV7-2	TRBJ1-6	TGTGCCAGCAGCTCGTTCGAGGGTTCACCCCTCCACTTT	CASSSFEGSPLHF
few	TRBD2	TRBV7-2	TRBJ2-5	TGTGCCAGCAGCCGGGGACTAGCGGGAGGCTATCAAGAGACCCAGTACTTC	CASSRGLAGGYQETQYF
many	NA	TRBV5-1	TRBJ1-1	TGCGCCAGCACCGAAGCGACAGGCACTGAAGCTTTCTTT	CASTEATGTEAFF
few	NA	TRBV5-1	TRBJ2-1	TGCGCCAGCAGCTTGGACGGGGCCAAACAGTTCTTC	CASSLDGAKQFF
few	TRBD2	TRBV20-1	TRBJ2-2	TGCAGTGCAACCGGGACTAGCGGGAGGGGCGGGGAGCTGTTTTTT	CSATGTSGRGGELFF